This TCR beta chain was captured in a study of long-term antiretroviral therapy in people with HIV. Overall study: Collection dates of the earliest samples fall about a decade before the 2015 immediate-ART recommendation. Study outcomes and limitations: Controls had broader CDR3 length ranges than HIV repertoires did. At every time point, clones expanded before ART dominated the repertoire.

The germline CDR1 and CDR2 sequences are SQVTM and ANQGSEA. The CDR3 covers 12 residues. Trimming cost V 6 bases and J 3 bases; bases outside gene matches: 4. All participants with HIV were treated in the United States. Notes on this clone: Its antigen is undetermined.

They ran version v3.0 of the immunoSEQ assay at survey level. Generated by immunoSEQ multiplex PCR, the TCRdb table keeps only in-frame clones and is missing some. The sample has 30,000 to 40,000 clones; 60% to 85% are singletons. The receptor comes from a woman aged 45 to 65 with HIV. The sequencing here drew on unsorted PBMCs, taken 2 years after starting antiretroviral therapy. The genes are TRBV29-1 and TRBJ2-7, with 8 bases matching TRBD1. The CDR3 sequence: CSVPGTGYEQYF. In DNA, the CDR3 is TGCAGCGTCCCCGGGACAGGCTACGAGCAGTACTTC.